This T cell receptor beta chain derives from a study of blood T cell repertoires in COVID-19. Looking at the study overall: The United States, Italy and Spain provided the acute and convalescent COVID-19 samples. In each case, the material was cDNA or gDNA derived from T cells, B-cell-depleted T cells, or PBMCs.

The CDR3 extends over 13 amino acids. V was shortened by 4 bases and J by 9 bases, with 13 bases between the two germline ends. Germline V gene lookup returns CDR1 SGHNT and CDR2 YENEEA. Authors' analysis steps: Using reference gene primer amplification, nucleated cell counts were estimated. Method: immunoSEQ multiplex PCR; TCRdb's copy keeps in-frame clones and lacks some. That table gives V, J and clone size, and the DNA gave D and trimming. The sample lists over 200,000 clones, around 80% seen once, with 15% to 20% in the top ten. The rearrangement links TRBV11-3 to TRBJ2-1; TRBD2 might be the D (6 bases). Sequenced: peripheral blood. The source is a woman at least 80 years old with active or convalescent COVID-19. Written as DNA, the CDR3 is TGTGCCAGCAGCTCAAGGGACTTTACTGAGCAGTTCTTC. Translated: CASSSRDFTEQFF.